The 3 T cell receptor beta chains in this list originate from one sample, sequenced in a study of vaccination effects on CD4 cells after COVID-19. What these receptors recognize is not known. Culture lasted 10 days before CD4+ T cell isolation. Profiling relied on immunoSEQ multiplex PCR, and the TCRdb table lists in-frame clones only, not all of them. This sample has about 46,000 clones, with roughly 80% found just once. Sequencing used CD4+ T cells from PBMCs cultured without peptide, obtained before COVID-19 vaccination. The receptors were sampled from a human donor who had a prior SARS-CoV-2 infection.

The gene calls are TRBV5-8 and TRBJ1-2; D uncertain. The germline V gene has CDR1 SGHTS and CDR2 YDEGEE. This CDR3 contains 18 residues. The V end was cut by 2 bases, the J end by 1 base, with 21 bases between. The CDR3 sequence is CASSFRAGILSNNYGYTF. The CDR3 DNA is TGTGCCAGCAGCTTCCGGGCAGGCATACTTTCCAATAACTATGGCTACACCTTC. Full variable domain (outside the CDR3, taken from reference TRBV5-8 and TRBJ1-2): EAGVTQSPTHLIKTRGQQATLRCSPISGHTSVYWYQQALGLGLQFLLWYDEGEERNRGNFPPRFSGRQFPNYSSELNVNALELEDSALYLCASSFRAGILSNNYGYTFGSGTRLTVV.

This clone appeared a single time. The V and J genes are TRBV25-1 and TRBJ2-7; D perhaps matches TRBD2 (5 bases). The V gene lost 5 bases and the J gene lost 6 bases, with 11 bases spanning the gap. Germline loops: CDR1 MGHDK, CDR2 SYGVNS. CDR3 size: 12 residues. Here the CDR3 reads CASSPGYGEQYF. The CDR3 region has the DNA TGTGCCAGCAGTCCGGGGTACGGCGAGCAGTACTTC.

This clone was picked up a small number of times. The V call is TRBV30, the J call TRBJ2-5, with D possibly being TRBD1 or TRBD2 (5 bases each). Trimming stripped 0 bases from V and 5 bases from J, with 13 bases between. There are 14 residues in the CDR3. Germline CDR1 reads GTSNPN; CDR2 reads SVGIG (reference sequence). CDR3 in amino acids: CAWSVRGAGETQYF. The CDR3 nucleotides are TGTGCCTGGAGTGTACGAGGGGCTGGGGAGACCCAGTACTTC.